These T cell receptor beta chains were read from a single sample in a study of beta chain features in type 1 diabetes. The method was immunoSEQ multiplex PCR; TCRdb's version includes in-frame clones alone and lacks a portion of them. The profile shows about 660,000 clones, about 14% of them singletons. The sample was naive CD4+ T cells from blood. All receptors come from a man aged 18 to 29 with type 1 diabetes. Both conserved end residues are trimmed from each CDR3. D genes are given only for firm matches. Clone size is given for some rows only: seen once, a few or many times, or a class if the clone is expanded.

D gene,V gene,clone size,J gene,CDR3 protein
TRBD2,TRBV30,NA,TRBJ2-5,AWSVGLAGVVGETQY
NA,TRBV14,few,TRBJ2-4,ASSQVGVAKNIQY
NA,TRBV27,few,TRBJ2-3,ASSLAASADTQY
NA,TRBV18,few,TRBJ2-5,ASSPGGLETQY
NA,TRBV9,NA,TRBJ2-2,ASSTSTWDTGELF
NA,TRBV5-1,NA,TRBJ2-7,ASSLEGGYEQY
NA,TRBV18,few,TRBJ1-1,ASSRTVMNTEAF
NA,TRBV9,NA,TRBJ1-1,ASSVGPFAEAF
NA,TRBV7-2,few,TRBJ1-5,ASSKDSSGQPQH
TRBD1,TRBV6-6,NA,TRBJ1-1,ASSYSREGAEAF
NA,TRBV2,few,TRBJ2-1,ASSELTDEQF
NA,TRBV30,NA,TRBJ2-3,AWRGRTGTIKITDTQY
NA,TRBV4-1,few,TRBJ1-5,ASSQTTSSQPQH
NA,TRBV30,few,TRBJ2-7,ACLTRPGASYEQY
NA,TRBV4-2,few,TRBJ2-1,ASSLDKTVWGEQF
TRBD1,TRBV5-1,few,TRBJ1-2,ASSSRDRGPGYT
TRBD1,TRBV6-1,few,TRBJ1-1,ASDRVAQKAF
TRBD2,TRBV29-1,NA,TRBJ2-5,SVSGTSKGETQY
NA,TRBV4-1,NA,TRBJ2-3,ASSPRTADTQY
NA,TRBV11-2,NA,TRBJ2-1,ASSLEAGDNEQF
TRBD1,TRBV29-1,NA,TRBJ1-1,SVDRDSEAF